This TCR beta chain was captured by sequencing in a study of blood T cell repertoires in COVID-19. Across the study: The United States, Italy and Spain provided the acute and convalescent COVID-19 samples. Sources were T cells, B-cell-depleted T cells, or PBMCs; the material itself was cDNA or gDNA.

As originally analysed: Amplified reference gene primers provided the basis for estimating nucleated cell counts. The assay was immunoSEQ multiplex PCR, and TCRdb's table has in-frame clones only and misses some. V, J and clone size are those of that table, while D and trimming were read from the DNA. The sample contains roughly 160,000 clones, 70% to 90% of which appear only once. Germline V gene lookup returns CDR1 MGHRA and CDR2 YSYEKL. The CDR3 is made up of 16 amino acids. The V end was cut by 0 bases, the J end by 9 bases, with 19 bases between. Seattle-derived patients entered the study during active infection and were followed longitudinally.

The chain has TRBV4-1 and TRBJ2-3, with a weak D call TRBD1 (5 bases). Specimen: peripheral blood. This clonotype was sampled from a woman aged 45-60 years with COVID-19, enrolled during active disease. CDR3 bases: TGCGCCAGCAGCCAAGATCAGGATCCGCAGGGTCGGACGCAGTATTTT. Its translation: CASSQDQDPQGRTQYF.